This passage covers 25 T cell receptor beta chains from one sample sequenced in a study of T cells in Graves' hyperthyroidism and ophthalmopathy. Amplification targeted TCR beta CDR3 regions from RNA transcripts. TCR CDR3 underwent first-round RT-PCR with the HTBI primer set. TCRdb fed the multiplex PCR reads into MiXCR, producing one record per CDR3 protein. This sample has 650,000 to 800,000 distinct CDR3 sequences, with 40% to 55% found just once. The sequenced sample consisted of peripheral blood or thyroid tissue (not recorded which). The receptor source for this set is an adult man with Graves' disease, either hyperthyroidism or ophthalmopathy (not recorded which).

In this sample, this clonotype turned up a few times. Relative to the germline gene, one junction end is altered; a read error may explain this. CDR3 bases: TGTGCTAGCAGCTTAGTCCGCCCGGGACAGTTGGGGAATCAGCCCCAGCATTTT. It specifies CASSLVRPGQLGNQPQHF. The rearrangement uses TRBV7-7 and TRBJ1-5, with TRBD1 matching over 7 bases. The germline V gene has CDR1 SSHAT and CDR2 FNYEAQ (reference sequence). The CDR3 totals 18 residues.

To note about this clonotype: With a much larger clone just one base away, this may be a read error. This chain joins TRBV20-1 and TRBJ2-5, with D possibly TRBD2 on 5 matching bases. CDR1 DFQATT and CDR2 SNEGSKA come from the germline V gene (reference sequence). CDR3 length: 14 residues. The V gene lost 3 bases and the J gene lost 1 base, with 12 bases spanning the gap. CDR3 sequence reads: CSASGDGGQETQYF. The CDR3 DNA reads TGCAGTGCTAGCGGGGATGGCGGCCAAGAGACCCAGTACTTC.

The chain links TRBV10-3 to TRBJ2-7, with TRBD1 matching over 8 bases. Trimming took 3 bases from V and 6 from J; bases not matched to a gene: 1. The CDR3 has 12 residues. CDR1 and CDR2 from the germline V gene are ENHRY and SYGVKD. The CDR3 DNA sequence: TGTGCCATCAGTGATACAGGGGGCGAGCAGTACTTC. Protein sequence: CAISDTGGEQYF.

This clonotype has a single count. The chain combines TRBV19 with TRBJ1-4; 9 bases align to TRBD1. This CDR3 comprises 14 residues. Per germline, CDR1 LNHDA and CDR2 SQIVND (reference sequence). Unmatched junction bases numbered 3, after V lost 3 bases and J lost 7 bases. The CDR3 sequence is CASSIRDRAEKLFF. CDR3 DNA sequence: TGTGCCAGTAGTATCCGGGACAGGGCTGAAAAACTGTTTTTT.

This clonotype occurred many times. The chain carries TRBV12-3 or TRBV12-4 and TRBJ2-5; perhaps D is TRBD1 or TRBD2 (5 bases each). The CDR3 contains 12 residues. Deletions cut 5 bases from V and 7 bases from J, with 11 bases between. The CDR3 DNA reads TGTGCCAGCAGTCGGGGCCGTTCGACCCAGTACTTC. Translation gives CASSRGRSTQYF.

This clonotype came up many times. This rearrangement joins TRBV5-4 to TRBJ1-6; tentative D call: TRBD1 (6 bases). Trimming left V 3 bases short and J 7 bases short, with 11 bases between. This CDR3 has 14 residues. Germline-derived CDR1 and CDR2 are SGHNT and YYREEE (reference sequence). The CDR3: CASSSDSGNSPLHF. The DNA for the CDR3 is TGTGCCAGCAGCTCGGACAGTGGGAATTCACCCCTCCACTTT.

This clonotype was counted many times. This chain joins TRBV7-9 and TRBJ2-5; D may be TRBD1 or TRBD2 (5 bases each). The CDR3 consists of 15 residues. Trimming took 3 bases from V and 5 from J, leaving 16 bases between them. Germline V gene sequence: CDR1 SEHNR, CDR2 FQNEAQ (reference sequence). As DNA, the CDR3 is TGTGCCAGCAGCTTTCGTACGGGGCCTGGGGAGACCCAGTACTTC. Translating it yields CASSFRTGPGETQYF. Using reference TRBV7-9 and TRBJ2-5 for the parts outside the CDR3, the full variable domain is DTGVSQNPRHKITKRGQNVTFRCDPISEHNRLYWYRQTLGQGPEFLTYFQNEAQLEKSRLLSDRFSAERPKGSFSTLEIQRTEQGDSAMYLCASSFRTGPGETQYFGPGTRLLVL.

CDR3 residues: CSVPEGSWADNQPQHF. CDR3 in DNA: TGCAGCGTGCCGGAGGGATCATGGGCGGACAATCAGCCCCAGCATTTT. V usage is TRBV29-1 and J usage is TRBJ1-5; D gene uncertain. V was shortened by 6 bases and J by 3 bases, with 21 bases between the two germline ends. The CDR3 sequence is 16 residues long. Germline V gene sequence: CDR1 SQVTM, CDR2 ANQGSEA.

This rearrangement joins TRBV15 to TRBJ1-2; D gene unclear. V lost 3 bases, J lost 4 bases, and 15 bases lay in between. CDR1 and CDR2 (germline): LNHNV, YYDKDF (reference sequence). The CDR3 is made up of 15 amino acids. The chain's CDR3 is CATSSDLLRGYGYTF. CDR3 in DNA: TGTGCCACCAGCAGTGATTTGCTCAGAGGCTATGGCTACACCTTC.

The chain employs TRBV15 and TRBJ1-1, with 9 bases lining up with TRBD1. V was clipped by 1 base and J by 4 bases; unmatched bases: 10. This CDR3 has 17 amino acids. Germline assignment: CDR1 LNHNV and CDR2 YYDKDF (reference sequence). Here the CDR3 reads CATSRGGTGLLSTEAFF. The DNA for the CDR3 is TGTGCCACCAGCAGAGGAGGGACAGGGTTATTGAGCACTGAAGCTTTCTTT.

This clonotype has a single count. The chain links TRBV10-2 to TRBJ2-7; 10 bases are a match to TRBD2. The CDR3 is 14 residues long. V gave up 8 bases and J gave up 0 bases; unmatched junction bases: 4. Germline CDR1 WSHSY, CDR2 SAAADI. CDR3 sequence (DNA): TGCGCCAGCGGATCTAGCGGGAGCTCCTACGAGCAGTACTTC. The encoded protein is CASGSSGSSYEQYF.

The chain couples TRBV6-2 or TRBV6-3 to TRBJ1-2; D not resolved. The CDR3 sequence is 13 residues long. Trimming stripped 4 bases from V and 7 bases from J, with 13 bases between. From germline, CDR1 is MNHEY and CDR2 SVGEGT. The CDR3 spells CASSSPQASGYTF. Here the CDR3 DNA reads TGTGCCAGCAGTTCCCCTCAAGCAAGTGGCTACACCTTC.

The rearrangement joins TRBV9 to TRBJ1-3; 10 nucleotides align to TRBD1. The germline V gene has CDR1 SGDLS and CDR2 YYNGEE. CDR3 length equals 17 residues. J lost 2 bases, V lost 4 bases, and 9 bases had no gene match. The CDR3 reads CASSPRTGGNTGNTIYF. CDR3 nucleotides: TGTGCCAGCAGCCCCCGGACAGGGGGGAACACTGGAAACACCATATATTTT.

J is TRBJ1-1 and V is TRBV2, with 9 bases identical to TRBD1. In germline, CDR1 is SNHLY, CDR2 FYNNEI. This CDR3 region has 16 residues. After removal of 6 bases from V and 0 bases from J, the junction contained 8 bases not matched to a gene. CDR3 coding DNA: TGTGCCAGCAGGACCTCCGGGACAGGGATGAACACTGAAGCTTTCTTT. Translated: CASRTSGTGMNTEAFF.

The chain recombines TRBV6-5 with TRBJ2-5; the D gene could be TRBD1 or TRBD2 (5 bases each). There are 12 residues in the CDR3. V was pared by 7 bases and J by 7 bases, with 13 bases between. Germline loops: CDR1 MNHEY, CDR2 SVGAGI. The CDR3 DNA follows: TGTGCCAGCATCGGGGCTTGGGGGACCCAGTACTTC. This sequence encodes CASIGAWGTQYF.

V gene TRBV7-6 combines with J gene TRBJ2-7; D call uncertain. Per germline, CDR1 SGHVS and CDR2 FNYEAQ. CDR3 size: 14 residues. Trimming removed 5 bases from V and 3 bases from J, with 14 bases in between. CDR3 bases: TGTGCCAGCAGCGTAGGGCTGGGATACTACGAGCAGTACTTC. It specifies CASSVGLGYYEQYF.

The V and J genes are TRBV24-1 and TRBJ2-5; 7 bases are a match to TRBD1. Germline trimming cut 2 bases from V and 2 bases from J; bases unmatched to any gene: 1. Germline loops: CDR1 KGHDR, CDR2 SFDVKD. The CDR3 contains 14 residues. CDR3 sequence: CATSDWTGQETQYF. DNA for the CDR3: TGTGCCACCAGTGATTGGACAGGTCAAGAGACCCAGTACTTC.

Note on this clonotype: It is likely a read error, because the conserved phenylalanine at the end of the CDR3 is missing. The CDR3 DNA reads as TGTGCCAGCAGTTTAAGCGGTCCCTACGAGCAGTACCTC. It specifies CASSLSGPYEQYL. V is TRBV12-3 or TRBV12-4 and J is TRBJ2-7, with D maybe TRBD2 (5 bases). Trimming removed 2 bases from V and 2 bases from J, with 7 bases in between. The length of the CDR3 is 13 residues.

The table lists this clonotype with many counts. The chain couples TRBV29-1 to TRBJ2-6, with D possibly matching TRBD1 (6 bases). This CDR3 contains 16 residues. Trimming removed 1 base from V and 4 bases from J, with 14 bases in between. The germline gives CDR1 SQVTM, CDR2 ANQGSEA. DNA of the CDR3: TGCAGCGTTGAAGGGCCTACAGGGTCGGGGGCCAACGTCCTGACTTTC. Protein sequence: CSVEGPTGSGANVLTF.

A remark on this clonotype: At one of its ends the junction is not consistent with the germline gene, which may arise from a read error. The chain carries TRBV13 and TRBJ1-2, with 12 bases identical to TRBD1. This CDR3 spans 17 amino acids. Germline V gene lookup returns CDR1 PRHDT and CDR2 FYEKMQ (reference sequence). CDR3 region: CASSLDTGTGGKYGYTF. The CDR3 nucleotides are TGCGCCAGCAGCTTGGACACCGGGACAGGGGGCAAGTATGGCTACACCTTC.

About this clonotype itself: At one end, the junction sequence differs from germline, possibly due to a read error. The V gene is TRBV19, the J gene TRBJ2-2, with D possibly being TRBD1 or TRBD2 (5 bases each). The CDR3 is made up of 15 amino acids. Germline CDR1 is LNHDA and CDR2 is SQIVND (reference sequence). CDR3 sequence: CASRRAGTKTGELFF. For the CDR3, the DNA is TGTGCCAGTAGACGGGCAGGGACGAAGACCGGGGAGCTGTTTTTT.

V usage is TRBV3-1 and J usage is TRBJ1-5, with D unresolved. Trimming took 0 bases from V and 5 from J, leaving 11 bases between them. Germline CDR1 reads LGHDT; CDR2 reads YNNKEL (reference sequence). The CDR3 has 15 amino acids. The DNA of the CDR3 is TGTGCCAGCAGCCAAGATCTGGAAAGGGATCAGCCCCAGCATTTT. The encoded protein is CASSQDLERDQPQHF.

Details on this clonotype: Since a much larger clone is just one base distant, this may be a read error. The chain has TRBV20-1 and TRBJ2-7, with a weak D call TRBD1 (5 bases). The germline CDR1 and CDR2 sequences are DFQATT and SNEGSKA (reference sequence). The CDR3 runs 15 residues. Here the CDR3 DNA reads TGCAGCGTTGTGTGGGGCCGCCTAAGCTCCTACGGGCAGTACTTC. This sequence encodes CSVVWGRLSSYGQYF.

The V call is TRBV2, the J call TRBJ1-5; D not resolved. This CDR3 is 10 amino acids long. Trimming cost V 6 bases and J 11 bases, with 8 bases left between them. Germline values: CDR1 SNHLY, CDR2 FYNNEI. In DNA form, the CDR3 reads TGTGCCAGCAGAGGGCTGACCCAGCATTTT. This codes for CASRGLTQHF.

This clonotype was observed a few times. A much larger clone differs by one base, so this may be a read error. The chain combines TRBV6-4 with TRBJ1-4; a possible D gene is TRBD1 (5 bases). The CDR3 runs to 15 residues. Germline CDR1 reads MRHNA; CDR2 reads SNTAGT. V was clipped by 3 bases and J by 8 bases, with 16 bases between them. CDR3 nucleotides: TGTGCCAGCAGTGATACCCAGGGATTTGGGGAAAAACTGTTTTTT. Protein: CASSDTQGFGEKLFF.